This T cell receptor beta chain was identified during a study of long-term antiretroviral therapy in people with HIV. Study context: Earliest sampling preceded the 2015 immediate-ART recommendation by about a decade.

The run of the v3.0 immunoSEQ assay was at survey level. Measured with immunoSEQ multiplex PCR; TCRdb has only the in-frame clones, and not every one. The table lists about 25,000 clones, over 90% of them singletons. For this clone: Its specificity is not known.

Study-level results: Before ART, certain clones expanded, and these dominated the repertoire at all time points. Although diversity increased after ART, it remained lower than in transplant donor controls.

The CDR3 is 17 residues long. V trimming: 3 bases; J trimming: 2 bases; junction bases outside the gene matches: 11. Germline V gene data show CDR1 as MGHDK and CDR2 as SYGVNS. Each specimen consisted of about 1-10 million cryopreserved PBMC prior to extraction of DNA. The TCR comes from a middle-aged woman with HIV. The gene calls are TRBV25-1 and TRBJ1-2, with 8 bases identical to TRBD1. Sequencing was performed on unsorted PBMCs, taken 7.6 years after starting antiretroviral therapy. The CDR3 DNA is TGTGCCAGCAGTGAGGGTCGACAGGGGATCCCCAACTATGGCTACACCTTC. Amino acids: CASSEGRQGIPNYGYTF.